These 5 T cell receptor beta chains were all obtained from the same sample, sequenced in a study of blood T cell dynamics during melanoma immunotherapy. The time point is: pre-treatment baseline. TCRdb's table, derived via immunoSEQ multiplex PCR, lists solely in-frame clones and lacks some. This table has 15,000 or so clones, just over 85% appearing once. Sequencing used blood, obtained from a patient treated with checkpoint blockade. The receptors derive from a human donor with melanoma.

The rearrangement uses TRBV18 and TRBJ2-4; D may be TRBD1 (6 bases). The CDR3 is made up of 15 amino acids. Trimming removed 8 bases at V and 2 bases at J, with 16 bases between. CDR1 and CDR2 from the germline V gene are KGHSH and LQKENI. The CDR3 loop is CASTQGGGSKNIQYF. CDR3 bases: TGTGCCAGCACACAGGGCGGAGGATCCAAAAACATTCAGTACTTC.

The chain has TRBV19 and TRBJ1-5; D ambiguous. Trimming pared 7 bases from V and 0 bases from J, leaving 7 bases between. CDR1 is LNHDA, CDR2 SQIVND, per germline (reference sequence). The CDR3 spans 13 residues. The CDR3 coding sequence is TGTGCCAGTACCGCACTTAGCAATCAGCCCCAGCATTTT. It specifies CASTALSNQPQHF.

V is TRBV11-2 and J is TRBJ2-2; D is perhaps TRBD1 (5 bases). The CDR3 runs 15 residues. The V gene's germline CDR1 is SGHAT and CDR2 FQNNGV. The ends were cut back, 4 bases at V and 6 bases at J, with 15 bases in the middle. The CDR3 here is CASSSTRRRAGELFF. The CDR3 DNA sequence: TGTGCCAGCAGCTCGACTCGGCGCAGGGCCGGGGAGCTGTTTTTT.

This chain links TRBV4-1 with TRBJ2-2; D call uncertain. CDR1 and CDR2 from the germline V gene are MGHRA and YSYEKL. Between the trimmed V and J ends, which lost 1 base and 0 bases, there was a span of 9 bases. This CDR3 is 16 amino acids long. For the CDR3, the DNA is TGCGCCAGCAGCCAAGGGGTCGGCGCGAACACCGGGGAGCTGTTTTTT. It codes for CASSQGVGANTGELFF.

This chain links TRBV5-6 with TRBJ2-3; perhaps D is TRBD1 or TRBD2 (6 bases each). Germline CDR1 SGHDT, CDR2 YYEEEE. V was trimmed by 5 bases and J by 5 bases, leaving 9 bases between them. The CDR3 has 12 amino acids. The CDR3 loop reads CASREGGDTQYF. The CDR3 nucleotides are TGTGCCAGCAGGGAGGGGGGAGATACGCAGTATTTT.